Included here is one T cell receptor beta chain sequence, with context. The V end was cut by 1 base, the J end by 4 bases, with 10 bases between. The germline V gene has CDR1 SGHRS and CDR2 YFSETQ. The CDR3 contains 14 residues. The data are from a study of cytotoxic CD8 clonotypes in ibrutinib-treated CLL. Study-wide context: Across the patients, around 10 were relapsed/refractory, under 16 treatment-naive and roughly 18 IGHV unmutated. Response samples were drawn at a median of approximately 11 months of treatment, range 6 to 36.

The data were produced by immunoSEQ multiplex PCR, yet TCRdb's version contains in-frame clones alone and is incomplete. Here the sample spans around 310,000 clones, roughly 80% being singletons. The chain carries TRBV5-1 and TRBJ2-3; D is possibly TRBD1 (6 bases). This clonotype was obtained from a human donor with chronic lymphocytic leukemia. The sample in question was PBMCs, obtained before ibrutinib treatment. CDR3 in amino acids: CASSLRGWADTQYF. The CDR3 nucleotides are TGCGCCAGCAGCTTGAGGGGGTGGGCAGATACGCAGTATTTT.